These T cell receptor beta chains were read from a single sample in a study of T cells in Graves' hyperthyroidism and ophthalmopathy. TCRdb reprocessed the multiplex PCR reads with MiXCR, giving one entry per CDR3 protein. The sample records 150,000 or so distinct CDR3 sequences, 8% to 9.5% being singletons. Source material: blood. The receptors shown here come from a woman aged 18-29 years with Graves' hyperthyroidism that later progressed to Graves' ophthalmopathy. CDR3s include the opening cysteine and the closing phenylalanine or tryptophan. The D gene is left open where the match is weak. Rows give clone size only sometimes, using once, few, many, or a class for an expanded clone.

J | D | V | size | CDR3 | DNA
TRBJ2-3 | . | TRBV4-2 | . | CASSQDGQGKLDTQYF | TGTGCCAGCAGCCAAGATGGGCAGGGTAAATTAGATACGCAGTATTTT
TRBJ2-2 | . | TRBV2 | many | CASSEKGLGTGELFF | TGTGCCAGCAGTGAAAAGGGGCTGGGCACCGGGGAGCTGTTTTTT
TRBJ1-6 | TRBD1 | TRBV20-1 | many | CSARGQGSPLHF | TGCAGTGCCAGGGGGCAGGGATCACCCCTCCACTTT
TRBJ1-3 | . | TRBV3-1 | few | CASSQWDGSSGNTIYF | TGTGCCAGCAGCCAATGGGATGGGAGCTCTGGAAACACCATATATTTT
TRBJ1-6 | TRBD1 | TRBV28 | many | CASSFGDRRGSPLHF | TGTGCCAGCAGTTTCGGGGACAGGAGAGGTTCACCCCTCCACTTT
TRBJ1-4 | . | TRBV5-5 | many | CASSFPGPNEKLFF | TGTGCCAGCAGCTTCCCGGGGCCTAATGAAAAACTGTTTTTT
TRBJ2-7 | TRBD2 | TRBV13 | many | CASSPGTSGSHSDEQYF | TGTGCCAGCAGCCCCGGGACTAGCGGGAGTCACTCGGACGAGCAGTACTTC
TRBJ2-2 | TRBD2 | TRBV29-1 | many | CSVTEGLEEWSTGELFF | TGCAGCGTTACCGAGGGACTAGAGGAATGGTCCACCGGGGAGCTGTTTTTT
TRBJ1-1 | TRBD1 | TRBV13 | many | CASSLNRGYNTEAFF | TGTGCCAGCAGCTTAAACAGGGGATACAACACTGAAGCTTTCTTT
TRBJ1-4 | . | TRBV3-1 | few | CASTTVGQGNEKLFF | .
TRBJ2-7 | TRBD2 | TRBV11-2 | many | CASTQTSGFGEQYF | TGTGCCAGCACCCAGACTAGCGGGTTTGGTGAGCAGTACTTC
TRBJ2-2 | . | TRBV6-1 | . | CASRLHGSSGELFF | TGTGCCAGCAGATTGCACGGAAGCAGCGGGGAGCTGTTTTTT
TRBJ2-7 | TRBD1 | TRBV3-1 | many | CASSQDGTDYEQYF | TGTGCCAGCAGCCAAGATGGGACAGACTACGAGCAGTACTTC
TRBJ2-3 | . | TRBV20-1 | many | CSASFNSTDTQYF | TGCAGTGCTTCATTCAATAGCACAGATACGCAGTATTTT
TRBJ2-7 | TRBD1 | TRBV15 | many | CATSRRGTGERSNYEQYF | TGTGCCACCAGCAGGAGGGGGACAGGGGAACGTTCTAACTACGAGCAGTACTTC
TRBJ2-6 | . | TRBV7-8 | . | CASSSRTPGANVLTF | TGTGCCAGCAGCTCCCGTACTCCCGGGGCCAACGTCCTGACTTTC
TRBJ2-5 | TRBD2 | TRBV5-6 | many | CASSLWLAGRETQYF | TGTGCCAGCAGCTTGTGGCTAGCGGGCAGAGAGACCCAGTACTTC
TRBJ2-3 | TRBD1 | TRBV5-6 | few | CASSLGTGVYTQYF | TGTGCCAGCAGCTTGGGGACAGGGGTGTATACGCAGTATTTT
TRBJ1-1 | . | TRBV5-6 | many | CASSFGLELEAFF | TGTGCCAGCAGCTTCGGGTTGGAGCTTGAAGCTTTCTTT
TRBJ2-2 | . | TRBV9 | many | CASSVSRGTGYTGELFF | TGTGCCAGCAGCGTAAGTCGGGGCACCGGATACACCGGGGAGCTGTTTTTT
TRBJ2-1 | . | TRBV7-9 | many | CASSLRVEDSYNEQFF | TGTGCCAGCAGCTTGAGGGTTGAGGACTCTTACAATGAGCAGTTCTTC
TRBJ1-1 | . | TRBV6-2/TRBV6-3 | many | CASTLKTGYGTEAFF | TGTGCCAGCACCCTTAAAACAGGGTACGGCACTGAAGCTTTCTTT
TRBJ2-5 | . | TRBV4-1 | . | CASSPTHQETQYF | TGCGCCAGCAGCCCGACCCATCAAGAGACCCAGTACTTC
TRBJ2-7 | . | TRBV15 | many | CATSRTQGSYEQYF | TGTGCCACCAGCAGGACACAGGGCTCCTACGAGCAGTACTTC
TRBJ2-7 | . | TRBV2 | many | CASSRGGSSYEQYF | TGTGCCAGCAGTCGGGGTGGGAGCTCCTACGAGCAGTACTTC
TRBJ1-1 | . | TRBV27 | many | CASSSDRLNTEAFF | TGTGCCAGCAGTTCCGACAGGTTGAACACTGAAGCTTTCTTT
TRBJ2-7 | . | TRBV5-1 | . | CASEKGSGIYEQYF | TGCGCCAGCGAGAAGGGGAGTGGGATCTACGAGCAGTACTTC
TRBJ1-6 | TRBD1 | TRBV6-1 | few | CASSPRTGTGGSPLHF | TGTGCCAGCAGCCCCCGGACCGGGACAGGGGGCTCACCCCTCCACTTT
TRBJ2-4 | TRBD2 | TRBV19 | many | CASSMGGPLAKNIQYF | TGTGCCAGTAGTATGGGAGGGCCACTAGCCAAAAACATTCAGTACTTC
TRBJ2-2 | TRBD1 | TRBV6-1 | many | CASIIRDRGTGELFF | TGTGCCAGCATTATCCGGGACAGGGGGACCGGGGAGCTGTTTTTT
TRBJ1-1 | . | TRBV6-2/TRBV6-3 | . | CASSGGGGGNTEAFF | TGTGCCAGCAGCGGGGGGGGGGGGGGGAACACTGAAGCTTTCTTT
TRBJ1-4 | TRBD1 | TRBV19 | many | CASSIVVQGGEKLFF | TGTGCCAGTAGTATAGTTGTACAGGGGGGAGAAAAACTGTTTTTT
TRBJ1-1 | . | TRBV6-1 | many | CASSQTDLPRGAFF | TGTGCCAGCAGCCAAACGGACCTGCCCCGGGGAGCTTTCTTT
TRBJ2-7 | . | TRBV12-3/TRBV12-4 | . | CASSTGLGLVFEQYF | TGTGCCAGCAGCACTGGTCTCGGACTGGTCTTCGAGCAGTACTTC
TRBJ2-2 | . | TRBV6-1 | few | CASSEGGAGELFF | TGTGCCAGCAGTGAAGGGGGCGCCGGGGAGCTGTTTTTT
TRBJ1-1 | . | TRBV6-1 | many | CASSAWGRVGTEAFF | TGTGCCAGCAGCGCTTGGGGCAGGGTGGGCACTGAAGCTTTCTTT
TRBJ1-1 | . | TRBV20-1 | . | CSARPGGYVETEAFF | TGCAGTGCTAGGCCCGGGGGCTACGTTGAAACTGAAGCTTTCTTT
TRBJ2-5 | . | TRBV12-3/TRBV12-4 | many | CASSLRDRETQYF | TGTGCCAGCAGTTTGAGAGACAGGGAGACCCAGTACTTC
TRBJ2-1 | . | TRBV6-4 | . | CASSGEQGDEQFF | TGTGCCAGCTCGGGAGAACAAGGCGATGAGCAGTTCTTC
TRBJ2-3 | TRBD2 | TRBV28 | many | CASSPWGLAGTTDTQYF | TGTGCCAGCAGTCCCTGGGGTCTAGCGGGAACCACAGATACGCAGTATTTT
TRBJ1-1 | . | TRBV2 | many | CASRAGRGEGGSTEAFF | TGTGCCAGCAGAGCGGGGCGGGGGGAAGGTGGTAGCACTGAAGCTTTCTTT
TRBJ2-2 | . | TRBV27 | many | CASSPFSYTNTGELFF | TGTGCCAGCAGTCCCTTCTCGTATACGAACACCGGGGAGCTGTTTTTT
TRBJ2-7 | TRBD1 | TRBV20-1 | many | CSAREPLLRTGSGEQYF | TGCAGTGCTAGAGAGCCCTTACTCCGGACAGGGTCGGGTGAGCAGTACTTC
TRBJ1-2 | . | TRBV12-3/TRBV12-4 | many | CASGAVLYGYTF | TGTGCCAGCGGTGCGGTTCTTTATGGCTACACCTTC
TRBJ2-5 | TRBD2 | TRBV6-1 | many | CASSSRTSGSNRGTQYF | TGTGCCAGCAGCTCCAGGACTAGCGGGTCTAACAGGGGGACCCAGTACTTC
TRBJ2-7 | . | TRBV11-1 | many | CASSTPGRDEQYF | TGTGCCAGCAGCACGCCCGGACGGGACGAGCAGTACTTC
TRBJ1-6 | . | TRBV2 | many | CASSDSMNSPLHF | TGTGCCAGCAGTGACAGTATGAATTCACCCCTCCACTTT